These T cell receptor beta chains were read from a single sample in a study of blood T cell repertoires in COVID-19. TCRdb keeps only in-frame clones here, not all; method: immunoSEQ multiplex PCR. Of approximately 230,000 clones detected, around 88% appear once; the ten largest clones hold just under 6.5%. The sequenced sample was peripheral blood. These TCRs come from a woman between 25 and 40 years old with COVID-19, enrolled during active disease. The CDR3 runs from the conserved cysteine through the conserved F or W. A D gene is named only where the DNA matches it firmly. Size is omitted from some rows. Given values are once, few, many or a class for expanded clones.

.	TRBV15	TRBJ1-6	.	TGTGCCACCGGATTGGGCGATTCACCCCTCCACTTT	CATGLGDSPLHF
.	TRBV6-6	TRBJ2-7	once	TGTGCCAGCAGTCCCAACCTAGTAGTGGGCGAGCAGTACTTC	CASSPNLVVGEQYF
TRBD2	TRBV27	TRBJ2-1	once	TGTGCCAGCAGTACCTACGAAGCGGGGAGGGGCAATGAGCAGTTCTTC	CASSTYEAGRGNEQFF
.	TRBV6-5	TRBJ2-2	.	TGTGCCACCAGAGTCCTGCGACAGAACACCGGGGAGCTGTTTTTT	CATRVLRQNTGELFF
.	TRBV10-3	TRBJ2-1	.	TGTGCCATCAGTGAGCAGAACCCCTACAATGAGCAGTTCTTC	CAISEQNPYNEQFF
TRBD1	TRBV28	TRBJ2-7	large	TGTGCCAGCAGTTCACCTATCGGGACAGGGAACTACGAGCAGTACTTC	CASSSPIGTGNYEQYF
TRBD1	TRBV9	TRBJ2-1	.	TGTGCCAGCAGCGTAGGGTCGGGACAGGGTTACAATGAGCAGTTCTTC	CASSVGSGQGYNEQFF
.	TRBV27	TRBJ1-2	.	TGTGCCAGCAGACAGGAAAACCATTATGGCTACACCTTC	CASRQENHYGYTF
.	TRBV7-9	TRBJ2-2	.	TGTGCCAGCAGTGGGGGGACCGGGGAGCTGTTTTTT	CASSGGTGELFF
.	TRBV11-2	TRBJ2-3	.	TGTGCCAGCAGCCCGGCGGCTTCGGGCACAGATACGCAGTATTTT	CASSPAASGTDTQYF
.	TRBV16	TRBJ1-2	.	TGTGCCAGCAGCCAAAATCGGGGGGGCTATGGCTACACCTTC	CASSQNRGGYGYTF
.	TRBV9	TRBJ1-1	.	TGTGCCAGCAGCGTAGGAGTTTCCACTGAAGCTTTCTTT	CASSVGVSTEAFF
TRBD1	TRBV5-1	TRBJ2-7	.	TGCGCCAGCAGCTTGTCCCGGGACAGCTCCTACGAGCAGTACTTC	CASSLSRDSSYEQYF
TRBD1	TRBV4-2	TRBJ2-5	.	TGTGCCAGCAGCCAAGACCCCGGGACAGGGAGGTTTGGGTCGGAGACCCAGTACTTC	CASSQDPGTGRFGSETQYF
TRBD1	TRBV27	TRBJ2-5	.	TGTGCCAGCAGTTTACTGCGGACAGGGGGACGTCTCCAAGAGACCCAGTACTTC	CASSLLRTGGRLQETQYF
.	TRBV19	TRBJ1-1	.	TGTGCCAGTAGTATCTTGGAACAGGGAAGCACTGAAGCTTTCTTT	CASSILEQGSTEAFF
.	TRBV4-2	TRBJ1-3	.	TGTGCCAGCAGCCAAGGAGGGGGAAGCTCTGGAAACACCATATATTTT	CASSQGGGSSGNTIYF
TRBD2	TRBV2	TRBJ2-1	few	TGTGCCAGCAGTGAGGTGACTAGCTTTAAAAGCCACAATGAGCAGTTCTTC	CASSEVTSFKSHNEQFF
.	TRBV3-1/TRBV3-2	TRBJ1-6	.	TGTGCCAGCAGCCATTTCGCGGGGGCGAGCTCCTATAATTCACCCCTCCACTTT	CASSHFAGASSYNSPLHF
.	TRBV24-1	TRBJ2-1	.	TGTGCCACCAGTGATTTGATAGGACAAAACAATGAGCAGTTCTTC	CATSDLIGQNNEQFF
.	TRBV21-1	TRBJ2-3	.	TGTGCCAGCAGCAAATTGACAGGGGGCCCAGATACGCAGTATTTT	CASSKLTGGPDTQYF
TRBD2	TRBV7-8	TRBJ2-3	.	TGTGCCAGCAGCCGGCGAGGGGCGGGGGGCACAGATACGCAGTATTTT	CASSRRGAGGTDTQYF
TRBD2	TRBV25-1	TRBJ2-7	.	TGTGCCAGCAGTCAAATGGGGGGGTATGAGCAGTACTTC	CASSQMGGYEQYF
.	TRBV7-7	TRBJ2-2	.	TGTGCTAGCTCGACAGATCTCACCGGGGAGCTGTTTTTT	CASSTDLTGELFF
.	TRBV19	TRBJ2-7	.	TGTGCCAGTAGTATAGATAACAGGCGCTCCTACGAGCAGTACTTC	CASSIDNRRSYEQYF
.	TRBV7-2	TRBJ2-1	.	TGTGCCAGCAGCTTAGGGGGCACCCCCAATGAGCAGTTCTTC	CASSLGGTPNEQFF
.	TRBV5-6	TRBJ1-2	.	TGTGCCAGCAGCTTTTCGACAGACGCTAACTATGGCTACACCTTC	CASSFSTDANYGYTF
.	TRBV2	TRBJ2-1	once	TGTGCCAGCAGTGATGAGGGAGAACAGTTCTTC	CASSDEGEQFF
.	TRBV7-2	TRBJ1-2	once	TGTGCCAGCAGCTTAAGTGCAGGGGACAACTATGGCTACACCTTC	CASSLSAGDNYGYTF